This T cell receptor (beta chain) was observed in a study of response to subunit inactivated influenza vaccine. One entry per CDR3 protein results from TCRdb running MiXCR on the RT-PCR reads. The profile covers some 640,000 distinct CDR3 sequences, with roughly 14% appearing a single time and 5.5% to 8% taken by the ten largest. The CDR3 spans 14 residues. Looked up from germline, CDR1 is DFQATT and CDR2 is SNEGSKA (reference sequence). V gave up 6 bases and J gave up 5 bases, with 16 bases separating them. This clonotype was detected a few times. Its cognate antigen is unknown. Study-wide points: That few new T cells are recruited by each seasonal influenza vaccination was the authors' suggestion.

The specimen comprised PBMCs from blood, sampled less than 15 days before vaccination. The sequence was obtained from a man aged 45-65 years who received an inactivated influenza vaccine. This chain uses TRBV20-1 with TRBJ1-4; D perhaps matches TRBD1 (5 bases). The CDR3 is CSARGGGGNEKLFF. CDR3 nucleotide sequence: TGCAGTGCCCGGGGCGGCGGTGGAAATGAAAAACTGTTTTTT.